Below, one T cell receptor (beta chain) is given with its context. This clonotype was counted at least ten times. It has no known antigen specificity. No qualities accompany the bases; no much larger clone lies one base away. The data were taken from a study of T-cell memory formation after mild COVID-19 (dated by TCRdb to 2020 to 2023). Context from the whole study: TCR sequence clusters from the two donors were largely donor specific. T-cell clones expanding and contracting after mild COVID-19 in a couple of donors were tracked by longitudinal TCRalpha and TCRbeta repertoire sequencing. The cohort was made up of two young adult volunteers, one female and one male, who were previously healthy. Summary of the overall study and its limitations: The study included only a couple of mild cases, and larger cohorts that include severe cases with pre-infection samples were judged to be necessary. Contracting CD4+ clones were found mainly in CM and EM memory subsets, while CD8+ clones were enriched in EMRA. From day 15 to 85, contracting clones showed balanced CD4/CD8 phenotypes, whereas a second wave of clones that expanded from day 15 to 37 leaned towards CD4+. SARS-CoV-2 specificity was not confirmed for the second-wave clones peaking on day 37. The detection of some responding clones in pre-infection memory suggests that pre-existing cross-reactive memory T cells joined the SARS-CoV-2 response.

The cysteine opens and the phenylalanine closes a CDR3 of 13 amino acids. The kept DNA is CDR3 alone, 39 bases in frame from the first base. Compared with germline, V lacks 3 bases and J lacks 5 bases; bases without a gene match: 1. CDR1 is given as SGHAT and CDR2 as FQNNGV, both from the germline V gene. TCRdb lists the instrument as Illumina NovaSeq 6000. TCRalpha and TCRbeta cDNA libraries were built by 5'RACE with constant-segment primers, adding sample barcodes and unique molecular identifiers. RNA was extracted from every sample with Trizol reagent. The libraries were amplified in two PCR steps, and the second step added a second sample barcode and Illumina TruSeq adapters. The libraries were sequenced on an Illumina NovaSeq using 2 x 150 bp paired-end reads. On the study's bioinformatics: Demultiplexing of reads and collapsing into UMI-guided consensus sequences were performed with migec v1.2.7. Using mixcr v2.1.11, UMI consensuses were aligned to TRA and TRB V and J templates and then assembled into clonotypes. Expanded or contracted clonotypes were those called significant by both edgeR and NoisET, with noise models trained on biological replicates. edgeR calls used a false discovery rate-adjusted p below 0.01 and a log2 fold-change threshold of 1. PCA with hierarchical clustering of max-normalized trajectories of the 1000 most abundant clonotypes was used as exploratory dynamics analysis. The CD4 or CD8 phenotype of responding clones was assigned using the separately sequenced CD4+ and CD8+ repertoires. TCRdb took the public reads, trimmed them with fastp at Q25, ran MiXCR for clone calling and kept in-frame beta chains. CDR3 protein duplicates are merged, each entry listing the most common genes and DNA. The V and J calls reflect TCRdb's pipeline rather than the authors' work. In this sample the table shows fewer than 400,000 distinct CDR3 sequences, 15% to 20% of which occur a single time. Together, the top ten hold roughly 21% of the sample.

Ficoll-Paque density gradient centrifugation was the method used to isolate PBMCs. Source material: PBMCs or a T cell subset sorted from them (not recorded which). The origin of this receptor is a man between 18 and 35 years old who had mild COVID-19 (a few samples of this study predate the infection). The sample titles of this study are shuffled in the database, so cell type and time point are left out; the donor was told from shared clones. The rearranged chain carries TRBV11-2 and TRBJ1-1, with 9 middle bases fitting TRBD1. This receptor carries the CDR3 CASSFDRGTEAFF. The nucleotides are TGTGCCAGCAGCTTCGACAGGGGGACTGAAGCTTTCTTT.